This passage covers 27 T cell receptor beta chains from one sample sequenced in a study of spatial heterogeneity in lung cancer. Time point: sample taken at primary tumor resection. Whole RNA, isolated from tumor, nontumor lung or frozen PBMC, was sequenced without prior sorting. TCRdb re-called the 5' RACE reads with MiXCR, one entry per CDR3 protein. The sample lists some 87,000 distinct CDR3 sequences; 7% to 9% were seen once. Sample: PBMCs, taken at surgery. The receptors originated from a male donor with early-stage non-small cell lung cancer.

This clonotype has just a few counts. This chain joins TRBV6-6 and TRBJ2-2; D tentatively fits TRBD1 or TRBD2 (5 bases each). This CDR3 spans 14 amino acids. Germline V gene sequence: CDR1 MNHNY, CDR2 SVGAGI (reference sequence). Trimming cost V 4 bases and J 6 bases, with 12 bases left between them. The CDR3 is CASSFGGLPGELFF. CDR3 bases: TGTGCCAGCAGTTTTGGGGGATTGCCCGGGGAGCTGTTTTTT.

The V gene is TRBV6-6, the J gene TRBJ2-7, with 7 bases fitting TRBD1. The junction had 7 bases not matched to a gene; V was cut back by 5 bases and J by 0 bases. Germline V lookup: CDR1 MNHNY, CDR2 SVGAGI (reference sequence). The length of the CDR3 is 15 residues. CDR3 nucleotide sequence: TGTGCCAGCAGTCCTAAGGGACAGAACTCCTACGAGCAGTACTTC. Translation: CASSPKGQNSYEQYF.

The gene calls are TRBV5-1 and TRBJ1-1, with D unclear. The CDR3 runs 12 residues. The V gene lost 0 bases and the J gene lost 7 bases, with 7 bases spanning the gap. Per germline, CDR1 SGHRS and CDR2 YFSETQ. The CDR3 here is CASSLDTHEAFF. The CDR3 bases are TGCGCCAGCAGCTTGGACACTCATGAAGCTTTCTTT.

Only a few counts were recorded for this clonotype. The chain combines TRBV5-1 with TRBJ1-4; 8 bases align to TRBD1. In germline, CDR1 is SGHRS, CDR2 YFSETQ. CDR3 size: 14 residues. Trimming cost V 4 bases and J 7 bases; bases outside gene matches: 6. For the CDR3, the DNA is TGCGCCAGCAGCCGGGACAGGCCGAGTGAAAAACTGTTTTTT. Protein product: CASSRDRPSEKLFF. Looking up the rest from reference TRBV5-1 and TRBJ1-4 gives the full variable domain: KAGVTQTPRYLIKTRGQQVTLSCSPISGHRSVSWYQQTPGQGLQFLFEYFSETQRNKGNFPGRFSGRQFSNSRSEMNVSTLELGDSALYLCASSRDRPSEKLFFGSGTQLSVL.

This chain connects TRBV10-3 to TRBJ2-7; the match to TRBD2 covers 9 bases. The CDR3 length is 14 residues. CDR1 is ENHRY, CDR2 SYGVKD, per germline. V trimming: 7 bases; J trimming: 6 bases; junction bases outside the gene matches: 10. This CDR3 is CAIKVGLALGEQYF. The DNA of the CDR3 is TGTGCCATCAAGGTGGGACTAGCTCTTGGCGAGCAGTACTTC.

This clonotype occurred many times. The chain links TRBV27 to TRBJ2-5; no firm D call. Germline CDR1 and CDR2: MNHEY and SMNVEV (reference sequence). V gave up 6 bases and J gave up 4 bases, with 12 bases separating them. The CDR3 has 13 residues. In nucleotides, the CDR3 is TGTGCCAGCAGCCGGGCCTGGGGAGAGACCCAGTACTTC. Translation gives CASSRAWGETQYF.

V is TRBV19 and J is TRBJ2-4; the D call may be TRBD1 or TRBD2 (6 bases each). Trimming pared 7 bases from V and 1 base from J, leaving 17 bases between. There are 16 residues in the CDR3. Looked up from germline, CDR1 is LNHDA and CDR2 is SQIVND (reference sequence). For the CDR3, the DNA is TGTGCCAGTACCGCTTCCCGGGGGCTGGCCAAAAACATTCAGTACTTC. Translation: CASTASRGLAKNIQYF. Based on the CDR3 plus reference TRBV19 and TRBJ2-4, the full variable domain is DGGITQSPKYLFRKEGQNVTLSCEQNLNHDAMYWYRQDPGQGLRLIYYSQIVNDFQKGDIAEGYSVSREKKESFPLTVTSAQKNPTAFYLCASTASRGLAKNIQYFGAGTRLSVL.

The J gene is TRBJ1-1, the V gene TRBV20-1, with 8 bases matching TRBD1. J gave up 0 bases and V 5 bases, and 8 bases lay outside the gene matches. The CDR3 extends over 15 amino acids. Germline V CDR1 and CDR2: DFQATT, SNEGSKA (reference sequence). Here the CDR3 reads CSAPDRARVNTEAFF. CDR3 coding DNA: TGCAGTGCTCCGGACAGGGCTAGGGTGAACACTGAAGCTTTCTTT.

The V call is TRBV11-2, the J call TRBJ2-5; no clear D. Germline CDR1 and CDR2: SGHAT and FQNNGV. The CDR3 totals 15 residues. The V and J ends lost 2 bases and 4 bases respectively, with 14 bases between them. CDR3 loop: CASSLFGTPGETQYF. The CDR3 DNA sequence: TGTGCCAGCAGCTTATTTGGTACCCCGGGAGAGACCCAGTACTTC.

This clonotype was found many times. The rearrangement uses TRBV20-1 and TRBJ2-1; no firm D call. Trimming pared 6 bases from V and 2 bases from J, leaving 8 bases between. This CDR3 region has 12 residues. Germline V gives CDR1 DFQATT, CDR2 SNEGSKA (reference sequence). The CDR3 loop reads CSASNTYNEQFF. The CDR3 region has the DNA TGCAGTGCATCGAACACCTACAATGAGCAGTTCTTC.

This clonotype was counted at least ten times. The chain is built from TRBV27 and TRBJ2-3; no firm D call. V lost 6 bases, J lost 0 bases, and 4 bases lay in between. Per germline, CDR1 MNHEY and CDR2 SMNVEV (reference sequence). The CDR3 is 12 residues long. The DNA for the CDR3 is TGTGCCAGCAGAACTAGCACAGATACGCAGTATTTT. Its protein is CASRTSTDTQYF.

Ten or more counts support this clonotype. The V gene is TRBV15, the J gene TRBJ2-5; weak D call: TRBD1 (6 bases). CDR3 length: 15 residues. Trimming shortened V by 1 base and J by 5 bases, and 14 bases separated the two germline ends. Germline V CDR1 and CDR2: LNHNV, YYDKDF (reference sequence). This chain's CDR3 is CATSRGGLAGETQYF. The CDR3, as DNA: TGTGCCACCAGCAGAGGGGGGCTAGCAGGGGAGACCCAGTACTTC.

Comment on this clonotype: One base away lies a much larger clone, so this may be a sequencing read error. The CDR3 region is CASSLSTQYQPQHF. As DNA, the CDR3 is TGTGCCAGCAGTTTATCGACACAATATCAGCCCCAGCATTTT. This chain links TRBV12-3 or TRBV12-4 with TRBJ1-5, with D unresolved. V lost 2 bases and J lost 5, with 10 bases in between. The CDR3 runs 14 residues.

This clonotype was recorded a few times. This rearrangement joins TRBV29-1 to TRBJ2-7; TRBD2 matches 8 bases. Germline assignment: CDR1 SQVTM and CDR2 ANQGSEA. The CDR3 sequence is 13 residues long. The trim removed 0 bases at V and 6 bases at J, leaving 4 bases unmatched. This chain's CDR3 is CSVEDAGGGEQYF. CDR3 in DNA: TGCAGCGTTGAAGATGCGGGGGGCGGCGAGCAGTACTTC.

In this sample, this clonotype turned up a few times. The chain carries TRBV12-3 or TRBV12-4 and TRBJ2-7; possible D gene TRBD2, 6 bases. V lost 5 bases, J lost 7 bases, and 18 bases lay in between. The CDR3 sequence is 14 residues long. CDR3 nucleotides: TGTGCCAGCAGTACCGGGACTCCTCGAGGGGAGCAGTACTTC. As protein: CASSTGTPRGEQYF.

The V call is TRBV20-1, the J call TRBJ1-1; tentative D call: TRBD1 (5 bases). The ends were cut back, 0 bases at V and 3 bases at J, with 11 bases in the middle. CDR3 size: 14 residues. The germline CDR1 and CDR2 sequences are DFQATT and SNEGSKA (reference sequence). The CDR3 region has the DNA TGCAGTGCTAGAGATGAGCAGGGAGACACTGAAGCTTTCTTT. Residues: CSARDEQGDTEAFF.

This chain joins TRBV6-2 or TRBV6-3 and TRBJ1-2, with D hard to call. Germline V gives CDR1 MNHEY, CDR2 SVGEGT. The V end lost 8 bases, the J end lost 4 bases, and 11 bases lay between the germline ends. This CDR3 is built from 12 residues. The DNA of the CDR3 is TGTGCCAGCTCTGAAAGGGTCTATGGCTACACCTTC. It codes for CASSERVYGYTF.

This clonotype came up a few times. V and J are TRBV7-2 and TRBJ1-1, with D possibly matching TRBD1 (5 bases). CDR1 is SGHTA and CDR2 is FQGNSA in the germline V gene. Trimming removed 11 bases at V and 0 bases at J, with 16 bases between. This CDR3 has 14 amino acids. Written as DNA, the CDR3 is TGTGCCGGGGCTATGGGACGGATGAACACTGAAGCTTTCTTT. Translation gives CAGAMGRMNTEAFF.

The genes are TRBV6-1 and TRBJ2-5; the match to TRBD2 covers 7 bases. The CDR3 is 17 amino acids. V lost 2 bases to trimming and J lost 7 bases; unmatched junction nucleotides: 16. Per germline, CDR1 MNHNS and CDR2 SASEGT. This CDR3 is CASSESLLSGTRTTQYF. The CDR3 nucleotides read TGTGCCAGCAGTGAAAGTCTATTGAGCGGGACTCGAACGACCCAGTACTTC.

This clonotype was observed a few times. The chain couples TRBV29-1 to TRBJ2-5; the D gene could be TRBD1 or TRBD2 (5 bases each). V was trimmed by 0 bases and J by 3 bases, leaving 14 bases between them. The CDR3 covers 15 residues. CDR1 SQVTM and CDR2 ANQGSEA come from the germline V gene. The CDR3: CSVEDPQGRKETQYF. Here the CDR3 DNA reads TGCAGCGTTGAAGACCCCCAGGGACGGAAAGAGACCCAGTACTTC.

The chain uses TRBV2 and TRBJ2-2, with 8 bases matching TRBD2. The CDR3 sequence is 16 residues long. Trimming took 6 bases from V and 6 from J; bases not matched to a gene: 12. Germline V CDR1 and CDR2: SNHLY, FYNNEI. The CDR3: CASSDRTSKIAGELFF. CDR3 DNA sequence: TGTGCCAGCAGCGACCGGACTAGCAAGATCGCCGGGGAGCTGTTTTTT.

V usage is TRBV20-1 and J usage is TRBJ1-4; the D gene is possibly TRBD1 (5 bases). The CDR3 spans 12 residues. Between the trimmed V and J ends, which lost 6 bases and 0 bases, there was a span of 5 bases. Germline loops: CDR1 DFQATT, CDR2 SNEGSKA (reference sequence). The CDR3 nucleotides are TGCAGTGCGACAGCAACTAATGAAAAACTGTTTTTT. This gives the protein CSATATNEKLFF.

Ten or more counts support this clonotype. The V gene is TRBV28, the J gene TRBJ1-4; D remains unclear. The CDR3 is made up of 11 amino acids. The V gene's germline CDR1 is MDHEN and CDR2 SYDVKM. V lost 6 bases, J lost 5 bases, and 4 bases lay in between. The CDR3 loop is CASRQNEKLFF. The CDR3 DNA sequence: TGTGCCAGCAGGCAGAATGAAAAACTGTTTTTT.

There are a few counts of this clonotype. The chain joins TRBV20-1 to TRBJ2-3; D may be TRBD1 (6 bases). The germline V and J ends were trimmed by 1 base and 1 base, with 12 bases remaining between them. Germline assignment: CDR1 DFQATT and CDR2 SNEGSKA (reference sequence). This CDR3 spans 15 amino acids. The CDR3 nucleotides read TGCAGTGCTAGAGTGGGGGCCGATGGCACAGATACGCAGTATTTT. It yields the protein CSARVGADGTDTQYF.

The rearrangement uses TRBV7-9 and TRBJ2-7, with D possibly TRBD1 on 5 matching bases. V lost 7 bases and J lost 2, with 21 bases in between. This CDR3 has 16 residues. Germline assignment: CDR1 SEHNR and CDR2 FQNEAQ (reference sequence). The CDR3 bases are TGTGCCAGCACCCTTAGGCCCCAAGACAGACCCTACGAGCAGTACTTC. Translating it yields CASTLRPQDRPYEQYF.

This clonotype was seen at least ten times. This chain's CDR3 is CSVGLFQETQYF. CDR3 DNA sequence: TGCAGCGTTGGGTTGTTCCAAGAGACCCAGTACTTC. This sequence joins TRBV29-1 and TRBJ2-5, with D unclear. CDR1 and CDR2 from the germline V gene are SQVTM and ANQGSEA. The CDR3 is 12 residues long. With 4 bases removed from V and 1 base from J, the gap between germline ends came to 7 bases.

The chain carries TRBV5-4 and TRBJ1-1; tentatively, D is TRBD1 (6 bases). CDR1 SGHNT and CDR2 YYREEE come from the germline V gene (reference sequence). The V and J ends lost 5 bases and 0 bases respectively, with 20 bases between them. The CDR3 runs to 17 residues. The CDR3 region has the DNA TGTGCCAGCAGTCGGGGCGGGGGGCCTCGGATGAACACTGAAGCTTTCTTT. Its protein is CASSRGGGPRMNTEAFF. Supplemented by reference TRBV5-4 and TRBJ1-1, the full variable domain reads ETGVTQSPTHLIKTRGQQVTLRCSSQSGHNTVSWYQQALGQGPQFIFQYYREEENGRGNFPPRFSGLQFPNYSSELNVNALELDDSALYLCASSRGGGPRMNTEAFFGQGTRLTVV.